These 3 T cell receptor beta chains originate from one sample sequenced in a study of primary melanoma T cells and metastatic recurrence. The method was immunoSEQ multiplex PCR; TCRdb's version includes in-frame clones alone and lacks a portion of them. The table records over a thousand clones, roughly 87% of them present only once. The sample was melanoma tumor tissue. The receptor set was obtained from a human donor with melanoma.

Turning to this clone: An ambiguous or unread base is present, and the residue it codes for is denoted X. This rearrangement joins TRBV11-3 to TRBJ2-7; the D gene could be TRBD1 or TRBD2 (5 bases each). V was cut by 5 bases and J by 2 bases, with 16 bases left in between. Germline assignment: CDR1 SGHNT and CDR2 YENEEA. The CDR3 extends over 15 amino acids. DNA of the CDR3: TGTGCCAGCAGCAAAGAGGGGRTTCGGACCTACGAGCAGTACTTC. Amino acid sequence: CASSKEGXRTYEQYF.

The CDR3 DNA reads TGTGCCAGCAGCTTTGAAGCGGCACAGGGGGGAGAGACCCAGTACTTC. It codes for CASSFEAAQGGETQYF. The chain joins TRBV11-3 to TRBJ2-5; 8 bases fit TRBD1. The germline V gene encodes CDR1 SGHNT and CDR2 YENEEA. This CDR3 is built from 16 residues. The junction had 10 bases not matched to a gene; V was cut back by 3 bases and J by 4 bases.

V and J are TRBV30 and TRBJ2-7, with a weak D call TRBD1 (5 bases). Germline-derived CDR1 and CDR2 are GTSNPN and SVGIG (reference sequence). The CDR3 is 13 amino acids. Trimming took off 2 bases at V and 0 bases at J, with 8 bases between the two ends. CDR3 loop: CAWSSGHSYEQYF. Here the CDR3 DNA reads TGTGCCTGGAGTAGTGGACACTCCTACGAGCAGTACTTC.